The text below deals with one T cell receptor (beta chain). Its specificity is not known. Full-length variable regions came from constant-region reverse primers plus semi-nested Nested Universal Primer A PCR. One entry per CDR3 protein results from TCRdb running MiXCR on the 5' RACE reads. The sample holds 9,500 to 15,000 distinct CDR3 sequences, roughly 51% seen once. The study's findings and limits: Tumor Treg TCRs overlapped most with tumor naive CD4+ cells. Tumor memory CD4+ T cell TCR gene usage clustered with blood and lymph node memory CD4+ cells and lymph node naive CD4+ cells.

Tregs were sorted as CD4+CD25+CD127-/low cells. Trimming left V 9 bases short and J 4 bases short, with 15 bases between. Germline V gives CDR1 SGHVS, CDR2 FNYEAQ. The CDR3 extends over 13 amino acids. Specimen: tumor-infiltrating Tregs sorted from the breast tumor. The TCR comes from a female donor with breast cancer. The chain carries TRBV7-6 and TRBJ1-1; D ambiguous. The CDR3 region is CASLGWSSTEAFF. The CDR3 bases are TGTGCCAGTCTCGGGTGGTCCAGCACTGAAGCTTTCTTT.